The 16 T cell receptor beta chains listed next were all sequenced from one sample in a study of shared clonotypes between healthy human individuals. The table came from immunoSEQ multiplex PCR; TCRdb's copy has only in-frame clones and leaves some out. The sample has roughly 1.4 million clones, approximately 98.5% seen once. Sequenced material: naive CD4+ T cells sorted from blood. Subset indicated: CD45RA+ positively selected. The receptors were gathered from a young man in good health.

The rearrangement uses TRBV25-1 and TRBJ2-7, with 12 bases lining up with TRBD2. The V segment lost 3 bases and the J segment 4 bases; nucleotides outside the gene matches: 10. The CDR3 runs 17 residues. The V gene's germline CDR1 is MGHDK and CDR2 SYGVNS. CDR3 sequence reads: CASSDPSGTSGRYEQYF. CDR3 bases: TGTGCCAGCAGTGATCCCTCGGGGACTAGCGGGCGGTACGAGCAGTACTTC.

The rearrangement links TRBV6-6 to TRBJ2-5, with D perhaps TRBD2 (5 bases). Germline lookup yields CDR1 MNHNY and CDR2 SVGAGI (reference sequence). The CDR3 has 12 amino acids. Trimming left V 6 bases short and J 1 base short, with 6 bases between. The CDR3 DNA reads TGTGCCAGCAGCGGACTCCAAGAGACCCAGTACTTC. This translates into CASSGLQETQYF.

The CDR3 region has the DNA TGTGCCAGCAGTGATACAGGGTTCTACGAGCAGTACTTC. Translated, it gives CASSDTGFYEQYF. This chain connects TRBV6-5 to TRBJ2-7, with D perhaps TRBD1 (6 bases). Germline loops: CDR1 MNHEY, CDR2 SVGAGI. Trimming pared 5 bases from V and 3 bases from J, leaving 11 bases between. This CDR3 contains 13 residues.

This clone was recorded once. The rearrangement joins TRBV6-5 to TRBJ2-1, with 11 bases lining up with TRBD1. Germline V lookup: CDR1 MNHEY, CDR2 SVGAGI. This CDR3 spans 15 amino acids. Trimming removed 2 bases from V and 8 bases from J; junction bases left unmatched: 5. The CDR3 sequence is CASSYGDRGIDEQFF. The CDR3 DNA reads as TGTGCCAGCAGTTACGGGGACAGGGGGATCGATGAGCAGTTCTTC.

The chain employs TRBV6-1 and TRBJ1-3; D remains unclear. From germline, CDR1 is MNHNS and CDR2 SASEGT. This CDR3 has 14 amino acids. V lost 7 bases, J lost 3 bases, and 13 bases lay in between. CDR3 region: CASIYGRSGNTIYF. Written as DNA, the CDR3 is TGTGCCAGCATTTACGGACGGAGTGGAAACACCATATATTTT.

This sequence joins TRBV10-3 and TRBJ2-7; 10 bases line up with TRBD2. This CDR3 has 15 amino acids. V shed 4 bases, J shed 5 bases, and the junction held 8 bases outside the gene matches. Germline V lookup: CDR1 ENHRY, CDR2 SYGVKD. The CDR3 DNA reads TGTGCCATCAGTGGGGAGCGGGAGGGAATAGACGAGCAGTACTTC. Protein product: CAISGEREGIDEQYF.

The chain links TRBV10-1 to TRBJ2-5; D not resolved. Germline V gene sequence: CDR1 WNHNN, CDR2 SYGVQD (reference sequence). Between the trimmed V and J ends, which lost 2 bases and 1 base, there was a span of 8 bases. The CDR3 contains 14 residues. The CDR3 protein is CASSEGKGQETQYF. The CDR3 nucleotides are TGCGCCAGCAGTGAGGGAAAGGGCCAAGAGACCCAGTACTTC.

This rearrangement joins TRBV13 to TRBJ1-3; 8 nucleotides agree with TRBD1. CDR1 and CDR2 from the germline V gene are PRHDT and FYEKMQ (reference sequence). J was trimmed by 0 bases and V by 5 bases; bases with no gene match: 9. The CDR3 covers 17 residues. The CDR3, as DNA: TGTGCCAGCAGCCCCACCTGGGACAGGTTCTCTGGAAACACCATATATTTT. Protein: CASSPTWDRFSGNTIYF. The variable domain in full, completed from reference TRBV13 and TRBJ1-3, reads AAGVIQSPRHLIKEKRETATLKCYPIPRHDTVYWYQQGPGQDPQFLISFYEKMQSDKGSIPDRFSAQQFSDYHSELNMSSLELGDSALYFCASSPTWDRFSGNTIYFGEGSWLTVV.

The chain employs TRBV9 and TRBJ1-5; D remains ambiguous. This CDR3 contains 14 residues. The germline V gene encodes CDR1 SGDLS and CDR2 YYNGEE. V was pared by 0 bases and J by 5 bases, with 9 bases between. Here the CDR3 DNA reads TGTGCCAGCAGCGTAGAGATAGGAGATCAGCCCCAGCATTTT. Encoded protein: CASSVEIGDQPQHF.

The V call is TRBV6-4, the J call TRBJ2-1; 8 bases are shared with TRBD2. V dropped 4 bases and J dropped 6; count of bases not matched to a gene: 5. Germline V CDR1 and CDR2: MRHNA, SNTAGT. The CDR3 extends over 14 amino acids. The CDR3 bases are TGTGCCAGCAGTGCCGGGACTAGTATCAATGAGCAGTTCTTC. Its protein is CASSAGTSINEQFF.

The rearrangement uses TRBV5-6 and TRBJ2-4, with a tentative D call TRBD1 (6 bases). CDR1 and CDR2 from the germline V gene are SGHDT and YYEEEE. V lost 2 bases to trimming and J lost 7 bases, with 16 bases between them. The CDR3 extends over 15 amino acids. CDR3 in amino acids: CASSFLQGELNIQYF. The CDR3 DNA reads as TGTGCCAGCAGCTTCTTACAGGGCGAACTCAACATTCAGTACTTC.

The V call is TRBV28, the J call TRBJ2-5; 9 bases align to TRBD1. Losses at the gene ends were 6 bases for V and 0 bases for J; bases not matched to a gene: 5. The CDR3 loop spans 15 amino acids. The V gene's germline CDR1 is MDHEN and CDR2 SYDVKM. The chain's CDR3 is CASRPRDRDQETQYF. The DNA for the CDR3 is TGTGCCAGCAGGCCCCGGGACAGGGACCAAGAGACCCAGTACTTC. Full variable domain (rest looked up from reference TRBV28 and TRBJ2-5): DVKVTQSSRYLVKRTGEKVFLECVQDMDHENMFWYRQDPGLGLRLIYFSYDVKMKEKGDIPEGYSVSREKKERFSLILESASTNQTSMYLCASRPRDRDQETQYFGPGTRLLVL.

To note about this clone: The same CDR3 also results from other DNA sequences found in this sample. The chain combines TRBV9 with TRBJ2-3, with D maybe TRBD1 (5 bases). The CDR3 length is 15 residues. With 0 bases removed from V and 2 bases from J, the gap between germline ends came to 10 bases. Germline V lookup: CDR1 SGDLS, CDR2 YYNGEE. The CDR3: CASSVVGAATDTQYF. CDR3 nucleotides: TGTGCCAGCAGCGTAGTAGGGGCGGCCACAGATACGCAGTATTTT. The variable domain in full, completed from reference TRBV9 and TRBJ2-3, reads DSGVTQTPKHLITATGQRVTLRCSPRSGDLSVYWYQQSLDQGLQFLIQYYNGEERAKGNILERFSAQQFPDLHSELNLSSLELGDSALYFCASSVVGAATDTQYFGPGTRLTVL.

The chain uses TRBV5-1 and TRBJ2-3; D is undetermined. CDR3 length equals 12 residues. Trimming shortened V by 3 bases and J by 8 bases, and 10 bases separated the two germline ends. Germline V gene data show CDR1 as SGHRS and CDR2 as YFSETQ. The CDR3 is CASSSTDGTQYF. The CDR3 DNA reads as TGCGCCAGCAGCTCCACAGACGGTACGCAGTATTTT.

CDR3 coding DNA: TGTGCCACCAGCAAAGGGGAGAGGCATCAGCCCCAGCATTTT. Amino acid sequence: CATSKGERHQPQHF. The chain uses TRBV15 and TRBJ1-5; D possibly corresponds to TRBD1 (5 bases). The CDR3 runs 14 residues. Germline V gives CDR1 LNHNV, CDR2 YYDKDF (reference sequence). The germline V and J ends were trimmed by 4 bases and 5 bases, with 12 bases remaining between them. The full variable domain, rest sourced from reference TRBV15 and TRBJ1-5, is DAMVIQNPRYQVTQFGKPVTLSCSQTLNHNVMYWYQQKSSQAPKLLFHYYDKDFNNEADTPDNFQSRRPNTSFCFLDIRSPGLGDTAMYLCATSKGERHQPQHFGDGTRLSIL.

V is TRBV18 and J is TRBJ2-5; D unresolved. This CDR3 has 13 residues. Germline V lookup: CDR1 KGHSH, CDR2 LQKENI. V dropped 8 bases and J dropped 2 bases, with 12 bases sitting between them. The DNA of the CDR3 is TGTGCCAGCACCTGGGCCCCGCAAGAGACCCAGTACTTC. Translated: CASTWAPQETQYF. Drawing the rest from reference TRBV18 and TRBJ2-5, the complete variable domain is NAGVMQNPRHLVRRRGQEARLRCSPMKGHSHVYWYRQLPEEGLKFMVYLQKENIIDESGMPKERFSAEFPKEGPSILRIQQVVRGDSAAYFCASTWAPQETQYFGPGTRLLVL.